This T cell receptor beta chain was observed in a study of blood T cell repertoires in COVID-19 (dated by TCRdb to 2020 to 2022). Concerning the study at large: Samples covering the acute and convalescent phases of COVID-19 were provided by collaborators in the United States, Italy and Spain. The prospective study material was composed of cDNA or gDNA derived from T cells, B-cell-depleted T cells, or PBMCs. Subjects who had been exposed to COVID-19, were actively infected with it, or had recovered from it provided the deeply sampled blood TCRbeta repertoires that made up the dataset. The repertoires were released in a freely available public database intended as a resource for research on the immune response to SARS-CoV-2. Samples came from the ongoing ImmuneRACE study (first 160 participants) plus 1,254 subjects from 6 global collaborators. A de-identified subject ID, COVID-19 status, age in years and sex were almost always included in the sample metadata. Where available, HLA class I and class II types were obtained from metadata supplied by the sample provider rather than from assay-based typing. Broad study findings and their caveats: The quantity of clinical and demographic metadata differed by source and by participant and was supplied without curation.

TCRbeta CDR3 regions were amplified from genomic DNA using the immunoSEQ Assay, a bias-controlled multiplex PCR. Turning to the authors' computational methods: Within the assay, amplification of reference gene primers was used to estimate how many nucleated cells each sample contained. Sequence reads were collapsed and filtered to measure the absolute abundance of every unique TCRbeta CDR3 rearrangement. Productive Simpson clonality was computed per sample as the square root of Simpson's diversity index over productive rearrangements. TCRdb stores this immuneACCESS table with in-frame sequences only. Part of the clones is absent; in the studies checked, under half of the shortfall reflects unresolved V genes, and no reason is known for the rest. D and trimming come from the DNA, and the V and J calls and clone size come from that table. For this sample the table gives 100,000 or so clones, of which 90% to 95% were detected only once. Clones ranked in the top ten supply about 1% of the sample.

With respect to this clone: It lacks a known antigen. Base quality data are lacking; no much larger clone is found one base away.

Each collaborating institution followed its own protocols to collect whole blood in K2EDTA tubes. For TCRbeta analysis, collaborators shipped samples in one of three forms: frozen whole blood, isolated PBMCs, or DNA extracted from either of those sample types. Sample: peripheral blood. The clonotype was recovered from a man aged 55 to 70 with acute or convalescent COVID-19.

The CDR3 here reads CASSQRERGTGELFF. The DNA is as follows: TGTGCCAGCTCCCAGCGGGAGAGGGGCACCGGGGAGCTGTTTTTT. The chain links TRBV6-5 with TRBJ2-2, and TRBD2 matches 8 of the central bases. The germline V end is reduced by 8 bases and the J end by 4 bases; junction bases left unmatched: 9. Taken from the germline V gene, the CDR1 and CDR2 loops are MNHEY and SVGAGI. From its cysteine to its phenylalanine, the CDR3 spans 15 amino acids. Just CDR3 DNA is preserved here, 45 bases in frame from base 1.